This TCR beta chain was captured by sequencing in a study of blood T cell repertoires in COVID-19. Study at large: In each case, the material was cDNA or gDNA derived from T cells, B-cell-depleted T cells, or PBMCs.

Sequencing used immunoSEQ multiplex PCR; TCRdb keeps in-frame clones, though not all of them. The sample includes fewer than 250,000 clones, roughly 90% of them seen just once. Patients from Seattle were sampled longitudinally, starting during active infection. Germline CDR1 SGHNT, CDR2 YYREEE (reference sequence). The V end lost 5 bases, the J end lost 0 bases, and 11 bases lay between the germline ends. The CDR3 runs to 14 residues. Sequenced input: peripheral blood. The V and J genes are TRBV5-4 and TRBJ1-2; the D is unclear. The receptor's source is a man aged 60 to 75 with COVID-19, enrolled during active disease. Here the CDR3 DNA reads TGTGCCAGCAGTAGAAGCGAGACTAACTATGGCTACACCTTC. It specifies CASSRSETNYGYTF.